The 5 T cell receptor beta chains reported below all come from one sample, sequenced in a study of blood T cell repertoires in COVID-19. Sequenced by immunoSEQ multiplex PCR; TCRdb stores in-frame clones only, minus some. Of roughly 230,000 clones listed, 80% to 95% were seen once; the top ten hold roughly 0.8%. Sequencing was done on a sample of peripheral blood. The receptors originated from a man aged 25 to 40 with COVID-19, enrolled during active disease.

J is TRBJ2-4 and V is TRBV19, with D maybe TRBD1 (6 bases). Germline loops: CDR1 LNHDA, CDR2 SQIVND (reference sequence). Trimming removed 4 bases from V and 3 bases from J, with 16 bases in between. The CDR3 is made up of 16 amino acids. CDR3 residues: CASSTQGGLGKNIQYF. The CDR3 DNA follows: TGTGCCAGTAGTACCCAAGGGGGTTTGGGCAAAAACATTCAGTACTTC.

The chain recombines TRBV19 with TRBJ1-1; 8 bases are shared with TRBD1. Germline V CDR1 and CDR2: LNHDA, SQIVND (reference sequence). J was trimmed by 4 bases and V by 3 bases; bases with no gene match: 4. This CDR3 is built from 14 residues. The CDR3 region is CASSIQGAVTEAFF. The CDR3 nucleotides read TGTGCCAGTAGTATCCAGGGGGCGGTCACTGAAGCTTTCTTT.

The CDR3, as DNA: TGCAGCGTTGGACAGACAACCACCGGGGAGCTGTTTTTT. Translation: CSVGQTTTGELFF. The V and J genes are TRBV29-1 and TRBJ2-2; D perhaps matches TRBD1 (5 bases). There are 13 residues in the CDR3. V shed 4 bases and J shed 4 bases, with 10 bases lying between them. The V gene's germline CDR1 is SQVTM and CDR2 ANQGSEA.

The J gene is TRBJ2-3, the V gene TRBV6-5, with 8 bases aligning to TRBD1. Germline V CDR1 and CDR2: MNHEY, SVGAGI. The junction had 4 bases not matched to a gene; V was cut back by 6 bases and J by 2 bases. The CDR3 totals 14 residues. The chain's CDR3 is CASSGQGNTDTQYF. In nucleotides, the CDR3 is TGTGCCAGCAGCGGACAGGGAAACACAGATACGCAGTATTTT.

The genes are TRBV5-6 and TRBJ2-5; D gene uncertain. The CDR3 covers 14 residues. Germline V lookup: CDR1 SGHDT, CDR2 YYEEEE. Trimming removed 4 bases at V and 5 bases at J, with 15 bases between. The CDR3 nucleotides are TGTGCCAGCAGCCAATGGAGTCCCTCGGAGACCCAGTACTTC. Protein sequence: CASSQWSPSETQYF.